This T cell receptor beta chain was profiled in a study of CD8 T cells in Susac syndrome (dated by TCRdb to about 2019). For context, the study as a whole: The study used repertoire sequencing to test whether antigen drove CD8+ T cell activation and differentiation in Susac syndrome. CD8+ T cell repertoire clonality was compared between some 12 healthy donors, some 14 Susac syndrome patients and some 15 multiple sclerosis patients. Overall study results and their limits: The study acknowledged that relatively few individuals were included in the TCR sequencing and HLA analysis.

A remark on this clonotype: Which antigen it targets is not known. No clone much larger than this one lies a single base away; base qualities are absent.

RNA was extracted using the RNeasy kit, and roughly 0.45 to 1 ug of the RNA was reverse transcribed with random hexamers. The immunoSEQ multiplex PCR assay, which covers 54 Vbeta and 13 Jbeta segments, was used to amplify TCR beta CDR3 regions. To correct PCR amplification bias, a synthetic template baseline was used for both primer optimization and computational correction. As for how the authors treated the data: Reads were annotated to V, D and J genes per IMGT and analyzed with immunoSEQ Analyzer, keeping only productive sequences. To calculate clonality, Shannon entropy was normalized by log2 of the number of productive unique sequences and then subtracted from one. For each patient and control, public and private clones were evaluated within the 100 most prevalent clones. A clone was defined as Susac-specific if it was absent from the healthy and MS cohorts, from approximately 980 published viral clones and from other ImmuneACCESS disease sequences. Starting from the raw public reads, TCRdb applied fastp trimming at Q25, assembled clones with MiXCR and retained in-frame beta chains. CDR3 protein sequences are deduplicated, and each keeps its most common genes and DNA. In this record, the V and J calls reflect TCRdb's handling and not the investigators' own analysis. The sample has about 280,000 distinct CDR3 sequences on record, 80% to 90% of them singletons. The ten largest clones capture over 0.095% of the sample.

High-throughput TCR beta sequencing profiled peripheral blood CD8+ and CD4+ T cells from healthy donors, Susac syndrome patients and multiple sclerosis patients. The multiple sclerosis controls were treatment-naive patients whose relapsing-remitting disease, either stable or active, fulfilled the revised McDonald criteria. Bulk CD8+ and CD4+ T cells were purified by magnetic negative isolation, whereas CD8+ TEMRA cells were enriched by FACS. Blood was collected in EDTA tubes and processed within 24 hours, with PBMCs isolated through density gradient centrifugation. PBMCs destined for TCR sequencing were cryopreserved in liquid nitrogen and later thawed in a 37 °C water bath. The sorted or isolated CD4+, CD8+ and CD8+ TEMRA cells had a purity of 90% or higher. CDR1 and CDR2, looked up from the germline V gene, are MNHEY and SVGAGI. Clipping removes 5 bases from V and 5 bases from J, with 6 as the unmatched junction base count. The CDR3, cysteine through phenylalanine, is 15 amino acids long. Only the CDR3 region is kept as DNA, spanning 45 bases read in frame from base 1.

The sequence derives from a human donor with multiple sclerosis. Sequenced: CD8+ T cells from PBMCs. The chain employs TRBV6-5 and TRBJ2-1; 10 middle bases align to TRBD2. The sequenced DNA: TGTGCCAGCAGTCCTCTAGCGGGAGTACACAATGAGCAGTTCTTC. Its coded protein is CASSPLAGVHNEQFF.